The 10 T cell receptor beta chains reported below all come from one sample, sequenced in a study of response to subunit inactivated influenza vaccine. TCRdb independently ran MiXCR on the RT-PCR reads; one entry per CDR3 protein. This table has over 800,000 distinct CDR3 sequences, 21% appearing once. The starting material was PBMCs from blood, obtained 5 to 6 days after vaccination. These TCRs come from a man aged 50 to 60 who received an inactivated influenza vaccine.

This clonotype has more than one count but fewer than ten. This sequence joins TRBV3-1 and TRBJ1-3, with D perhaps matching TRBD1 (5 bases). Germline V gene lookup returns CDR1 LGHDT and CDR2 YNNKEL (reference sequence). There are 14 residues in the CDR3. V was clipped by 3 bases and J by 3 bases, with 9 bases between them. The CDR3 protein is CASSHRDSGNTIYF. Written as DNA, the CDR3 is TGTGCCAGCAGCCACCGAGACAGTGGAAACACCATATATTTT.

V usage is TRBV12-3 or TRBV12-4 and J usage is TRBJ1-5; D is perhaps TRBD1 (5 bases). The V end was cut by 8 bases, the J end by 3 bases, with 8 bases between. This CDR3 is 12 amino acids long. CDR3 amino acids: CASGHINQPQHF. CDR3 bases: TGTGCCAGCGGACATATCAATCAGCCCCAGCATTTT.

This clonotype was observed at least ten times. This rearrangement joins TRBV6-1 to TRBJ2-5; D is unclear. This CDR3 is 15 amino acids long. Trimming shortened V by 6 bases and J by 0 bases, and 14 bases separated the two germline ends. Germline CDR1 and CDR2: MNHNS and SASEGT. The chain's CDR3 is CASSPHGQYQETQYF. The CDR3 DNA reads as TGTGCCAGCAGCCCACACGGGCAGTACCAAGAGACCCAGTACTTC.

In this sample, this clonotype turned up a few times. V usage is TRBV29-1 and J usage is TRBJ2-3; D call uncertain. Trimming cost V 3 bases and J 1 base, with 8 bases left between them. Germline CDR1 and CDR2: SQVTM and ANQGSEA. This CDR3 contains 13 residues. The CDR3 DNA is TGCAGCGTTGATCTCCCCCGCACAGATACGCAGTATTTT. Amino acid sequence: CSVDLPRTDTQYF.

The chain has TRBV7-9 and TRBJ2-7, with D perhaps matching TRBD1 or TRBD2 (6 bases each). The germline gives CDR1 SEHNR, CDR2 FQNEAQ (reference sequence). V lost 5 bases, J lost 2 bases, and 16 bases lay in between. This CDR3 is 15 amino acids long. DNA of the CDR3: TGTGCCAGCAGCCCCTATGGAGGGGGAACCTACGAGCAGTACTTC. Its protein product is CASSPYGGGTYEQYF.

In its sample, this clonotype was seen a few times. This chain uses TRBV12-3 or TRBV12-4 with TRBJ1-6, with unresolved D. CDR3 length: 14 residues. V shed 5 bases and J shed 6 bases, with 11 bases lying between them. The CDR3 DNA follows: TGTGCCAGCAGTCCCGGGCCGCTTAATTCACCCCTCCACTTT. It is translated as CASSPGPLNSPLHF.

A few counts support this clonotype. The chain employs TRBV3-1 and TRBJ1-4, with TRBD1 as a possible D gene (5 bases). V shed 3 bases and J shed 5 bases, with 7 bases lying between them. The germline CDR1 and CDR2 sequences are LGHDT and YNNKEL (reference sequence). The CDR3 consists of 13 residues. This chain's CDR3 is CASSHRGNEKLFF. CDR3 DNA sequence: TGTGCCAGCAGCCATCGGGGGAATGAAAAACTGTTTTTT.

This sequence joins TRBV4-2 and TRBJ1-2; D remains ambiguous. Germline CDR1 reads LGHNA; CDR2 reads YNFKEQ. The CDR3 length is 15 residues. Trimming pared 0 bases from V and 4 bases from J, leaving 12 bases between. The CDR3 sequence is CASSQERTGTYGYTF. The CDR3 nucleotides are TGTGCCAGCAGCCAAGAGAGGACCGGAACCTATGGCTACACCTTC.

This clonotype has only a few counts. The CDR3 coding sequence is TGTGCCACTTTACAGGCGATGGAGCTGTTTTTT. It translates to CATLQAMELFF. The genes are TRBV10-3 and TRBJ2-2; D is possibly TRBD1 (5 bases). The V end lost 10 bases, the J end lost 10 bases, and 13 bases lay between the germline ends. Germline CDR1 is ENHRY and CDR2 is SYGVKD. CDR3 length: 11 residues.

V gene TRBV4-3 combines with J gene TRBJ1-2; D is unclear. The V gene's germline CDR1 is LGHNA and CDR2 YSLEER. Trimming cost V 1 base and J 4 bases, with 10 bases left between them. CDR3 length equals 14 residues. The CDR3 nucleotides read TGCGCCAGCAGCCAAGGACTAAATGGCTATGGCTACACCTTC. This codes for CASSQGLNGYGYTF.